The clone carrying this T cell receptor (beta chain) was observed a few times. The data belong to a study of PD-L1 blockade in urothelial cancer. Study at large: Previous chemotherapy exposure amounted to 0 to 3 regimens for patients.

Described time point: pretreatment peripheral blood. Germline V lookup: CDR1 SGDLS, CDR2 YYNGEE. Trimming took off 1 base at V and 3 bases at J, with 8 bases between the two ends. This CDR3 is built from 14 residues. Each PCR had synthetic TCR analog templates added to it as a spike-in. The repertoire was sequenced with immunoSEQ multiplex PCR; TCRdb's copy has only in-frame clones and lacks some. The table includes 90,000 or so clones, 90% detected once. The sequencing used PBMCs, collected around atezolizumab (anti-PD-L1) treatment. This chain links TRBV9 with TRBJ1-5; perhaps TRBD1 as D (6 bases). The receptor comes from a man between 60 and 70 years old with urothelial cancer. The CDR3 sequence is CASSVSGDNQPQHF. The CDR3, as DNA: TGTGCCAGCAGCGTATCAGGGGACAATCAGCCCCAGCATTTT.